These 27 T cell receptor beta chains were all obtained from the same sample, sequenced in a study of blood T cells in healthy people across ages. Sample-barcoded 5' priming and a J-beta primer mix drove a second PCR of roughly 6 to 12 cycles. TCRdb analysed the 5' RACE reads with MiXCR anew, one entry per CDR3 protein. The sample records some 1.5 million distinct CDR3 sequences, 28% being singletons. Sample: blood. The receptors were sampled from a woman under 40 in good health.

The CDR3 DNA reads as TGCGCCAGCAGAGTAGCGGACGACTACAATGAGCAGTTCTTC. This sequence encodes CASRVADDYNEQFF. The J gene is TRBJ2-1, the V gene TRBV5-1, with D perhaps matching TRBD2 (6 bases). The CDR3 has 14 residues. CDR1 is SGHRS, CDR2 YFSETQ, per germline. The ends were cut back, 5 bases at V and 3 bases at J, with 12 bases in the middle.

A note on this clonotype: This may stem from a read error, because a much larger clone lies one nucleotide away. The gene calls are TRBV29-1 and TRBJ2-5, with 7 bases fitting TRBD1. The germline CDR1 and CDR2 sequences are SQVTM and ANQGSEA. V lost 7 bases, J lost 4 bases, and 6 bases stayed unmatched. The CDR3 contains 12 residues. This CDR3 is CSGLKGAETQYF. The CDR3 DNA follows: TGCAGCGGCCTAAAGGGGGCAGAGACCCAGTACTTC.

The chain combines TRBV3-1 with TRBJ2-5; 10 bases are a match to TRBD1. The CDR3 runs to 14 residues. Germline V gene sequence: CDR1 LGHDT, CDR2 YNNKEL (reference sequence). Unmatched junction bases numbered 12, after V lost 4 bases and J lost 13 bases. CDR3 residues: CASSLGQGERERYF. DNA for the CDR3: TGTGCCAGCAGCCTCGGACAGGGGGAGAGGGAGCGGTACTTC.

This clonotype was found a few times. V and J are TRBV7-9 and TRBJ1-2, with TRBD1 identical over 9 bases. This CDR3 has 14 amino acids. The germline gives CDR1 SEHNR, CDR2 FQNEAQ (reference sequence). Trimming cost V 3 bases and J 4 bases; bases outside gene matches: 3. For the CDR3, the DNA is TGTGCCAGCAGCTTCACAGGGGGCTTCTATGGCTACACCTTC. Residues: CASSFTGGFYGYTF. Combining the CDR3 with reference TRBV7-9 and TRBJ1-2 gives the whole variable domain DTGVSQNPRHKITKRGQNVTFRCDPISEHNRLYWYRQTLGQGPEFLTYFQNEAQLEKSRLLSDRFSAERPKGSFSTLEIQRTEQGDSAMYLCASSFTGGFYGYTFGSGTRLTVV.

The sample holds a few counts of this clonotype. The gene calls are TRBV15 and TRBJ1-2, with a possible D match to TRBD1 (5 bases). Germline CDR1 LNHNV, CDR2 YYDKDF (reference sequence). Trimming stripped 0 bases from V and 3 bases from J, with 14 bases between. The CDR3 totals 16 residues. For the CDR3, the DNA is TGTGCCACCAGCAGAGATATGGGGGTGAAGGACTATGGCTACACCTTC. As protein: CATSRDMGVKDYGYTF.

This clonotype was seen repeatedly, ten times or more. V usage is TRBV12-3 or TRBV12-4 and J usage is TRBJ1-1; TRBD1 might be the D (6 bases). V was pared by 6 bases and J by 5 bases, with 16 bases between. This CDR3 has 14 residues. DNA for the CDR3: TGTGCCAGCAGCCCTCGGGGGGCTGGAACTGAAGCTTTCTTT. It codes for CASSPRGAGTEAFF.

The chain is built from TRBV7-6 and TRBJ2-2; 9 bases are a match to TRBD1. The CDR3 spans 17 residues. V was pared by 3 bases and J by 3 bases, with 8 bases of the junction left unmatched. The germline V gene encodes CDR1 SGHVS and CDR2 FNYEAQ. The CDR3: CASSLDWGQGYTGELFF. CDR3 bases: TGTGCCAGCAGCTTGGATTGGGGACAGGGTTACACCGGGGAGCTGTTTTTT.

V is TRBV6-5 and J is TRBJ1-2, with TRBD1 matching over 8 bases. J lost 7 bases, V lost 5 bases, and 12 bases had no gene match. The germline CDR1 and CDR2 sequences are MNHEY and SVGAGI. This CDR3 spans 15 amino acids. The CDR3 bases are TGTGCCAGCAGTAAGACCCTAGGACAGGGAAGTGGCTACACCTTC. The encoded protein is CASSKTLGQGSGYTF.

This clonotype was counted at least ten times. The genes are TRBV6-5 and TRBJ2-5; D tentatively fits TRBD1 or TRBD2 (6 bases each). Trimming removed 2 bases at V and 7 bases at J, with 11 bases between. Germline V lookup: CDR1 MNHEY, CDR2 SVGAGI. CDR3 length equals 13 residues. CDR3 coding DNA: TGTGCCAGCAGTTACGGGGGGCCGGGGACCCAGTACTTC. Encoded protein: CASSYGGPGTQYF.

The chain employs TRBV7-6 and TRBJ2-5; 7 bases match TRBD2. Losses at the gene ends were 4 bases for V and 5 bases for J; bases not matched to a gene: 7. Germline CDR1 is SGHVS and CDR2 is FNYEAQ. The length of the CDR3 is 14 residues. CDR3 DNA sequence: TGTGCCAGCAGCTGCTGGCGGGAGTCGGAGACCCAGTACTTC. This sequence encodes CASSCWRESETQYF.

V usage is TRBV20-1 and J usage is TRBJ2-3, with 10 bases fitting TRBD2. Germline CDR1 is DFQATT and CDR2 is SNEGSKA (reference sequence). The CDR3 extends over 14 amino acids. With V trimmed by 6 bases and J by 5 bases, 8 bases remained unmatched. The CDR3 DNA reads TGCAGTGCGAGGGGACTAGCGAGCGTAGATACGCAGTATTTT. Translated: CSARGLASVDTQYF.

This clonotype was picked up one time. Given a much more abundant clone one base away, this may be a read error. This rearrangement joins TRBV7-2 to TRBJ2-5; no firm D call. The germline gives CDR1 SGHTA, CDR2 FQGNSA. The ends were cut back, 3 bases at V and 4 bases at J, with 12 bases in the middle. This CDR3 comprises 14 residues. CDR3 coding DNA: TGTGCCAGCAGCTTTAGCAAGTACCGAGAGACCCAGTACTTC. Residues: CASSFSKYRETQYF.

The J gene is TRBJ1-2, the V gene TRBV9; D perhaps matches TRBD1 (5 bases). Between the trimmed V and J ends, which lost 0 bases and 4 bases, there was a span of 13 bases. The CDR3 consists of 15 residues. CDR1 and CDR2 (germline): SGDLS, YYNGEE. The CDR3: CASSVGSSRAYGYTF. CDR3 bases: TGTGCCAGCAGCGTAGGGTCAAGCAGGGCCTATGGCTACACCTTC.

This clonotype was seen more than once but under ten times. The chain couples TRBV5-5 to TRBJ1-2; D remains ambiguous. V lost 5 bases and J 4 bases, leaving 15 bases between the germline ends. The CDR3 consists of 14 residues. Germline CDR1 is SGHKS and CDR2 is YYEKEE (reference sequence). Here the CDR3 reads CASSFGSMGYGYTF. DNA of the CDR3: TGTGCCAGCAGTTTTGGAAGTATGGGCTATGGCTACACCTTC.

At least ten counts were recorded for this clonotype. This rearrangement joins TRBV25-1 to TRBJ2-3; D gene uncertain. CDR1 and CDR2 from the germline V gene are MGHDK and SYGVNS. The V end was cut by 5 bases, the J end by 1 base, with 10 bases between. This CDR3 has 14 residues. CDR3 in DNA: TGTGCCAGCAGTCAGGACGGCCGCACAGATACGCAGTATTTT. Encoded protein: CASSQDGRTDTQYF.

Here the CDR3 reads CASSQTGLAGRTDTQYF. Written as DNA, the CDR3 is TGCGCCAGCAGCCAAACGGGACTAGCGGGACGCACAGATACGCAGTATTTT. The rearrangement joins TRBV4-1 to TRBJ2-3; 13 nucleotides line up with TRBD2. Germline V gene data show CDR1 as MGHRA and CDR2 as YSYEKL. CDR3 length equals 17 residues. The junction had 3 bases not matched to a gene; V was cut back by 2 bases and J by 1 base.

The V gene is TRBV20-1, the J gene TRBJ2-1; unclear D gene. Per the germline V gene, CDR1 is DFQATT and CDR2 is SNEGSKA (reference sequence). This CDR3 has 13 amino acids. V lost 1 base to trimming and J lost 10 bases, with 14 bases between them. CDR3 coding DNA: TGCAGTGCTAGAGGGCTAAGAATTAGCGAGCAGTTCTTC. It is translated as CSARGLRISEQFF.

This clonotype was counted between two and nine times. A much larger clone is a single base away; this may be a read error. This CDR3 reads CASSNTGISYNEQYF. For the CDR3, the DNA is TGTGCCAGCAGCAATACAGGGATCTCCTACAATGAGCAGTACTTC. V is TRBV6-6 and J is TRBJ2-1; a weak D match, TRBD1 (6 bases). The DNA end favors TRBJ2-7, so the J call may be wrong. CDR1 and CDR2 (germline): MNHNY, SVGAGI (reference sequence). The CDR3 consists of 15 residues.

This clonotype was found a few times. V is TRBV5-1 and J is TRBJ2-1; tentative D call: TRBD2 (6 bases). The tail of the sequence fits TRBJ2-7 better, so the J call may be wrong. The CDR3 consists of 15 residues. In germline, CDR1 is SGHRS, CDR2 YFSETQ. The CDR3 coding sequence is TGCGCCAGCAGCTTGGGCCGGGACTTCTCCAATGAGCAGTACTTC. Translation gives CASSLGRDFSNEQYF.

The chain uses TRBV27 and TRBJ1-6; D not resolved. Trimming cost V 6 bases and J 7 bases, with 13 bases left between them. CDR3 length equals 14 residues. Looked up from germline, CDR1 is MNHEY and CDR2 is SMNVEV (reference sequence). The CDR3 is CASSSSTRNSPLHF. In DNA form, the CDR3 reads TGTGCCAGCAGCTCATCCACTCGGAATTCACCCCTCCACTTT.

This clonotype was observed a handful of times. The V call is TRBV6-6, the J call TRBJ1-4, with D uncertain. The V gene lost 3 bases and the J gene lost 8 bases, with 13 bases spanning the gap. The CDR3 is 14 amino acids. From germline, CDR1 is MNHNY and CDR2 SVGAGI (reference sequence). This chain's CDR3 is CASSYGRTGEKLFF. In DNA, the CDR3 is TGTGCCAGCAGTTATGGCAGGACGGGAGAAAAACTGTTTTTT.

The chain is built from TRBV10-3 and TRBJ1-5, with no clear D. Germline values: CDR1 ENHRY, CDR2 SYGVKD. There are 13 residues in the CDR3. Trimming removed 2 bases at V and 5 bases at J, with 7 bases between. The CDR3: CAISERGDQPQHF. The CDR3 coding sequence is TGTGCCATCAGTGAGCGCGGCGATCAGCCCCAGCATTTT.

The CDR3 coding sequence is TGTGCCAGCAGCTTAGACGGGGCTAGTTCCTACGAGCAGTACTTC. The encoded protein is CASSLDGASSYEQYF. This rearrangement joins TRBV11-2 to TRBJ2-7; D possibly matches TRBD1 or TRBD2 (5 bases each). Trimming shortened V by 0 bases and J by 1 base, and 10 bases separated the two germline ends. The length of the CDR3 is 15 residues. Germline V gene lookup returns CDR1 SGHAT and CDR2 FQNNGV.

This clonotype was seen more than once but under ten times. For the CDR3, the DNA is TGCAGTGCTAGCCCTACACAGGGTCTGAACACTGAAGCTTTCTTT. Translated: CSASPTQGLNTEAFF. The V call is TRBV20-1, the J call TRBJ1-1, with D perhaps matching TRBD1 (6 bases). This CDR3 spans 15 amino acids. V was pared by 3 bases and J by 0 bases, with 14 bases between. From germline, CDR1 is DFQATT and CDR2 SNEGSKA (reference sequence).

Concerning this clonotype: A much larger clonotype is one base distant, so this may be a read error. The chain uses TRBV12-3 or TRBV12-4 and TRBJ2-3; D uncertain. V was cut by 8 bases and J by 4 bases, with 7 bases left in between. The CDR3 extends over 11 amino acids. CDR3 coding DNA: TGTGCCAGCCTAAGAGCAGATACGCAGTATTTT. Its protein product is CASLRADTQYF.

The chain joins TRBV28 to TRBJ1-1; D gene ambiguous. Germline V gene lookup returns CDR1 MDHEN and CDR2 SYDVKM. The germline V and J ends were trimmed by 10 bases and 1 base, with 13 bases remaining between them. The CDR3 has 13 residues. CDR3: CAIKGTTNTEAFF. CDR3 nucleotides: TGTGCCATCAAGGGCACCACGAACACTGAAGCTTTCTTT.

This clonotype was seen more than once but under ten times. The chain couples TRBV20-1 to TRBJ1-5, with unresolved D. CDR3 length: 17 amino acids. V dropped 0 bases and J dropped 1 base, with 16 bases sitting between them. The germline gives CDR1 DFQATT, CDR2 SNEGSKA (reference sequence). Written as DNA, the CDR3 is TGCAGTGCTAGAGATGGGCAGGTCGGACGAAGCAATCAGCCCCAGCATTTT. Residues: CSARDGQVGRSNQPQHF.